Sequencing of this TCR beta chain was carried out in a study of beta chain features in type 1 diabetes. As for the study in general: Sorted cells from all samples, numbering 107,917,701, were examined. Study results and limitations: Sequencing used cDNA, and cells with high TCR expression could therefore be over-represented.

CDR3 length equals 14 residues. Germline V gene lookup returns CDR1 SSHAT and CDR2 FNYEAQ (reference sequence). The study reverse transcribed the entire isolated RNA, so it sequenced expressed TCRB transcripts. Data came from immunoSEQ multiplex PCR; TCRdb stores just in-frame clones and leaves some out. The table includes about 350,000 clones, about 20% detected once. With regard to this clone: Its target is unknown. A read error may account for a junction end that differs from germline.

One heparinised draw of blood, averaging about 110 mL, came from each donor. Sequenced material: naive CD4+ T cells from blood. The chain is built from TRBV7-7 and TRBJ2-5; 8 positions agree with TRBD1. The sequence was obtained from a young woman in good health. The CDR3 coding sequence is TGTGCTAGCAGCTTACAGGGGGTCGCGGAGACCCAGTACTTC. Protein: CASSLQGVAETQYF.